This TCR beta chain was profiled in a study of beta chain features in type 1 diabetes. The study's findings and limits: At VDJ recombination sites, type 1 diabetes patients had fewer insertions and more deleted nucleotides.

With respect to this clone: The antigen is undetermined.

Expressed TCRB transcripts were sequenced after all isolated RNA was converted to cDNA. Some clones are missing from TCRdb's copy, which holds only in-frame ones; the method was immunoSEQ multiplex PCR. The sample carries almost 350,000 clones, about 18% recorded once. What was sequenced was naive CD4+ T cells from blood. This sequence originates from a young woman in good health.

In nucleotides, the CDR3 is TGTGCCAGCACCGCTCTAGCGGGAGTACTAGATACGCAGTATTTT. It translates to CASTALAGVLDTQYF. This chain connects TRBV2 to TRBJ2-3, with TRBD2 identical over 10 bases. V was pared by 7 bases and J by 5 bases, with 9 bases of the junction left unmatched. The germline V gene encodes CDR1 SNHLY and CDR2 FYNNEI. The CDR3 runs to 15 residues.